The 14 T cell receptor beta chains presented below share a single source sample, sequenced in a study of blood T cells in healthy people across ages. A second PCR, run for about 7 to 11 cycles, used a sample-barcoded 5' primer plus a J-beta primer mix. TCRdb recomputed calls from the 5' RACE reads with MiXCR, one row per CDR3 protein. The sample gives about 280,000 distinct CDR3 sequences, less than 30% of which show up once; approximately 30% is in the top ten. The source material was blood. The receptors derive from a woman in her 70s in good health.

This rearrangement joins TRBV4-1 to TRBJ1-5; 8 bases agree with TRBD1. Germline assignment: CDR1 MGHRA and CDR2 YSYEKL. The V gene end was trimmed by 4 bases and the J gene end by 5 bases; junction bases not matched to a gene: 4. The CDR3 extends over 14 amino acids. As DNA, the CDR3 is TGCGCCAGCAGCCTGACAGGGGATCATCAGCCCCAGCATTTT. Amino acid sequence: CASSLTGDHQPQHF.

This clonotype occurred many times. The J gene is TRBJ2-7, the V gene TRBV20-1; 11 bases match TRBD2. Germline V lookup: CDR1 DFQATT, CDR2 SNEGSKA (reference sequence). The CDR3 has 14 amino acids. J lost 3 bases, V lost 6 bases, and 7 bases had no gene match. CDR3 residues: CSARTSGRSYEQYF. Here the CDR3 DNA reads TGCAGTGCCAGAACTAGCGGGAGAAGCTACGAGCAGTACTTC.

This CDR3 reads CASSPPTRQRWQFF. CDR3 coding DNA: TGTGCCAGCAGTCCACCAACCCGACAGCGGTGGCAGTTCTTC. The V and J genes are TRBV28 and TRBJ2-1; D may match TRBD1 or TRBD2 (5 bases each). CDR3 length equals 14 residues. CDR1 and CDR2 from the germline V gene are MDHEN and SYDVKM. V was shortened by 5 bases and J by 12 bases, with 20 bases between the two germline ends. Supplemented by reference TRBV28 and TRBJ2-1, the full variable domain reads DVKVTQSSRYLVKRTGEKVFLECVQDMDHENMFWYRQDPGLGLRLIYFSYDVKMKEKGDIPEGYSVSREKKERFSLILESASTNQTSMYLCASSPPTRQRWQFFGPGTRLTVL.

This chain uses TRBV6-5 with TRBJ1-2; D call uncertain. Trimming removed 5 bases from V and 2 bases from J, with 9 bases in between. The CDR3 sequence is 13 residues long. From germline, CDR1 is MNHEY and CDR2 SVGAGI. This chain's CDR3 is CASSITRNYGYTF. The CDR3 region has the DNA TGTGCCAGCAGTATTACCCGAAACTATGGCTACACCTTC.

The chain couples TRBV25-1 to TRBJ2-5; 12 positions match TRBD2. The J call is uncertain, as TRBJ2-1 better fits the DNA end. The CDR3 has 15 amino acids. From germline, CDR1 is MGHDK and CDR2 SYGVNS. The CDR3 DNA reads TGTGCCAGCAGAGGAGGGGCTAGCGGGAGGGAAGAGCAGTTCTTC. Its protein product is CASRGGASGREEQFF.

This clonotype was seen only a few times. This chain connects TRBV20-1 to TRBJ2-3, with D unresolved. V was pared by 3 bases and J by 4 bases, with 14 bases between. CDR3 length: 14 residues. The germline gives CDR1 DFQATT, CDR2 SNEGSKA (reference sequence). CDR3 amino acids: CSASPMGNADTQYF. The CDR3 DNA reads as TGCAGTGCTAGCCCCATGGGGAACGCAGATACGCAGTATTTT.

A few counts support this clonotype. The chain is built from TRBV13 and TRBJ2-7; D is tentatively TRBD1 or TRBD2 (6 bases each). Deletions cut 7 bases from V and 7 bases from J, with 14 bases between. The germline V gene has CDR1 PRHDT and CDR2 FYEKMQ (reference sequence). The CDR3 extends over 12 amino acids. In DNA form, the CDR3 reads TGTGCCAGCAAATGGGGGGCGAGTGAGCAGTACTTC. Translation: CASKWGASEQYF. Combining the CDR3 with reference TRBV13 and TRBJ2-7 gives the whole variable domain AAGVIQSPRHLIKEKRETATLKCYPIPRHDTVYWYQQGPGQDPQFLISFYEKMQSDKGSIPDRFSAQQFSDYHSELNMSSLELGDSALYFCASKWGASEQYFGPGTRLTVT.

This clonotype was detected a few times. A read error may produce the germline difference seen at one junction end. This rearrangement joins TRBV3-1 to TRBJ2-4; 11 bases match TRBD1. Germline CDR1 is LGHDT and CDR2 is YNNKEL (reference sequence). The CDR3 runs 14 residues. The DNA of the CDR3 is TGTGCCAGCAGTGCCGGGACAGGGGGACACATTCAGCACTTC. It encodes CASSAGTGGHIQHF. Looking up the rest from reference TRBV3-1 and TRBJ2-4 gives the full variable domain: DTAVSQTPKYLVTQMGNDKSIKCEQNLGHDTMYWYKQDSKKFLKIMFSYNNKELIINETVPNRFSPKSPDKAHLNLHINSLELGDSAVYFCASSAGTGGHIQHFGAGTRLSVL.

The chain couples TRBV6-1 to TRBJ2-2, with 9 bases identical to TRBD1. The CDR3 sequence is 19 residues long. The germline V gene encodes CDR1 MNHNS and CDR2 SASEGT. With 5 bases clipped from V and 7 bases from J, the junction kept 20 bases outside the gene matches. CDR3 amino acids: CASSTVGTLWGQGVGELFF. In nucleotides, the CDR3 is TGTGCCAGCAGTACGGTGGGCACTTTGTGGGGACAGGGTGTCGGGGAGCTGTTTTTT.

In this sample, this clonotype turned up a few times. The gene calls are TRBV7-9 and TRBJ2-1; D might be TRBD2 (5 bases). CDR3 size: 15 residues. Looked up from germline, CDR1 is SEHNR and CDR2 is FQNEAQ (reference sequence). V was shortened by 5 bases and J by 0 bases, with 11 bases between the two germline ends. CDR3 sequence: CASSADYSSYNEQFF. The CDR3 nucleotides are TGTGCCAGCAGCGCCGACTACTCCTCCTACAATGAGCAGTTCTTC. The variable domain in full, completed from reference TRBV7-9 and TRBJ2-1, reads DTGVSQNPRHKITKRGQNVTFRCDPISEHNRLYWYRQTLGQGPEFLTYFQNEAQLEKSRLLSDRFSAERPKGSFSTLEIQRTEQGDSAMYLCASSADYSSYNEQFFGPGTRLTVL.

The gene calls are TRBV7-9 and TRBJ2-5, with D perhaps TRBD1 (6 bases). The germline V gene encodes CDR1 SEHNR and CDR2 FQNEAQ (reference sequence). The V and J ends lost 1 base and 7 bases respectively, with 19 bases between them. The CDR3 loop spans 16 amino acids. The CDR3 loop reads CASSLESSRGKRTQYF. Here the CDR3 DNA reads TGTGCCAGCAGCTTAGAGTCCAGTAGGGGGAAGCGGACCCAGTACTTC.

The V and J genes are TRBV7-9 and TRBJ1-2; 7 bases agree with TRBD1. CDR1 and CDR2 (germline): SEHNR, FQNEAQ (reference sequence). The V and J ends lost 5 bases and 8 bases, in that order; junction bases with no gene match: 11. The CDR3 length is 14 residues. The CDR3 nucleotides are TGTGCCAGCAGCCCAGGACAGGCCCCCACGGGCTACACCTTC. This codes for CASSPGQAPTGYTF.

The chain links TRBV29-1 to TRBJ2-3; no firm D call. This CDR3 has 15 amino acids. Trimming pared 2 bases from V and 0 bases from J, leaving 12 bases between. Germline CDR1 SQVTM, CDR2 ANQGSEA. Here the CDR3 reads CSVECPPPSTDTQYF. CDR3 sequence (DNA): TGCAGCGTTGAATGCCCTCCGCCTAGCACAGATACGCAGTATTTT.

A few counts support this clonotype. J is TRBJ2-5 and V is TRBV11-2, with unresolved D. The closer fit of TRBJ2-7 to the DNA end suggests the J call may be wrong. From germline, CDR1 is SGHAT and CDR2 FQNNGV. This CDR3 comprises 15 residues. The CDR3 region is CASSGLRRRIYEQYF. The CDR3 DNA is TGTGCCAGCAGCGGTTTGCGCCGGAGAATATACGAGCAGTACTTC.